The 31 T cell receptor beta chains given below trace back to one sample, sequenced in a study of human T cells and chemical hapten exposure. Time point noted: pre-sensitization, week 0. Indicated treatment: therapeutic diphenylcyclopropenone sensitization with weekly scalp DPC. TCRdb ran MiXCR on the RACE reads and lists one entry per CDR3 protein. The data show around 260,000 distinct CDR3 sequences, 7.5% to 10% seen once. The source material was whole blood, sampled in connection with sensitization to the hapten diphenylcyclopropenone (DPC). The receptor source for this set is a woman in her thirties or forties with alopecia areata. Some clones in this sample may be carry-over from other donors' samples.

The chain carries TRBV7-6 and TRBJ2-3; D is possibly TRBD2 (5 bases). The CDR3 consists of 13 residues. V was pared by 5 bases and J by 4 bases, with 10 bases between. Germline V lookup: CDR1 SGHVS, CDR2 FNYEAQ. As DNA, the CDR3 is TGTGCCAGCAGCCCGCAAGCGGCAGATACGCAGTATTTT. Translated, it gives CASSPQAADTQYF.

This rearrangement joins TRBV7-9 to TRBJ2-3; D perhaps matches TRBD1 (6 bases). The CDR3 length is 15 residues. The germline V and J ends were trimmed by 3 bases and 2 bases, with 12 bases remaining between them. The germline CDR1 and CDR2 sequences are SEHNR and FQNEAQ (reference sequence). The CDR3 region has the DNA TGTGCCAGCAGCTTTTCAGGGGTGGTCACAGATACGCAGTATTTT. Amino acids: CASSFSGVVTDTQYF.

The genes are TRBV5-1 and TRBJ2-2; the D gene is possibly TRBD2 (5 bases). Trimming removed 3 bases from V and 3 bases from J, with 15 bases in between. CDR3 length: 16 amino acids. Germline CDR1 is SGHRS and CDR2 is YFSETQ. The CDR3 bases are TGCGCCAGCAGCTGGACCTTGAGCGGTTACACCGGGGAGCTGTTTTTT. Protein: CASSWTLSGYTGELFF.

The table lists this clonotype with many counts. This chain joins TRBV28 and TRBJ1-2; possible D gene TRBD1, 6 bases. Germline values: CDR1 MDHEN, CDR2 SYDVKM. The CDR3 has 15 amino acids. Trimming removed 8 bases from V and 3 bases from J, with 19 bases in between. CDR3 region: CASRTGGGNDYGYTF. Written as DNA, the CDR3 is TGTGCCAGCCGAACCGGAGGGGGAAACGACTATGGCTACACCTTC.

This clonotype occurred a few times. The chain couples TRBV29-1 to TRBJ2-6, with no clear D. Germline assignment: CDR1 SQVTM and CDR2 ANQGSEA. The V and J ends lost 3 bases and 1 base respectively, with 10 bases between them. The length of the CDR3 is 15 residues. In DNA form, the CDR3 reads TGCAGCGTTGATGGTCCAGGTTCTGGGGCCAACGTCCTGACTTTC. Its protein product is CSVDGPGSGANVLTF. Supplemented by reference TRBV29-1 and TRBJ2-6, the full variable domain reads SAVISQKPSRDICQRGTSLTIQCQVDSQVTMMFWYRQQPGQSLTLIATANQGSEATYESGFVIDKFPISRPNLTFSTLTVSNMSPEDSSIYLCSVDGPGSGANVLTFGAGSRLTVL.

V usage is TRBV28 and J usage is TRBJ2-2; perhaps TRBD2 as D (7 bases). The CDR3 covers 15 residues. The ends were cut back, 5 bases at V and 4 bases at J, with 14 bases in the middle. The germline V gene encodes CDR1 MDHEN and CDR2 SYDVKM. CDR3 residues: CASSPLGGPTGELFF. CDR3 in DNA: TGTGCCAGCAGTCCCCTCGGGGGGCCCACCGGGGAGCTGTTTTTT.

This clonotype was seen more than once but under ten times. The rearrangement uses TRBV24-1 and TRBJ1-2; 10 positions match TRBD1. V lost 0 bases, J lost 4 bases, and 4 bases stayed unmatched. Germline V gene lookup returns CDR1 KGHDR and CDR2 SFDVKD. This CDR3 is built from 16 residues. The CDR3 here is CATSDLTDRGVYGYTF. In DNA, the CDR3 is TGTGCCACCAGTGATTTGACGGACAGGGGGGTCTATGGCTACACCTTC.

This clonotype appeared a few times. The genes are TRBV7-2 and TRBJ2-1; D gene unclear. Looked up from germline, CDR1 is SGHTA and CDR2 is FQGNSA. CDR3 length: 12 amino acids. The V and J ends lost 8 bases and 7 bases respectively, with 12 bases between them. The CDR3 here is CASHYTANEQFF. The CDR3 DNA reads TGTGCCAGCCACTATACCGCGAATGAGCAGTTCTTC.

The V and J genes are TRBV19 and TRBJ1-2; D not certain. The length of the CDR3 is 13 residues. The V and J ends lost 5 bases and 3 bases respectively, with 10 bases between them. The V gene's germline CDR1 is LNHDA and CDR2 SQIVND (reference sequence). The CDR3 nucleotides read TGTGCCAGTAGTGTAACGGGTTACTATGGCTACACCTTC. Residues: CASSVTGYYGYTF.

Only a few counts were recorded for this clonotype. The DNA of the CDR3 is TGTGCCACGCTCCCGGGCGCAGATACGCAGTATTTT. Amino acids: CATLPGADTQYF. This chain joins TRBV7-9 and TRBJ2-3; D gene uncertain. CDR1 and CDR2 from the germline V gene are SEHNR and FQNEAQ (reference sequence). Trimming took 10 bases from V and 4 from J, leaving 12 bases between them. The CDR3 loop spans 12 amino acids.

This clonotype occurred a few times. This chain joins TRBV6-5 and TRBJ2-7; D is perhaps TRBD1 (5 bases). Trimming left V 2 bases short and J 5 bases short, with 10 bases between. Germline V CDR1 and CDR2: MNHEY, SVGAGI. There are 13 residues in the CDR3. In nucleotides, the CDR3 is TGTGCCAGCAGTTACAGGGGTCCCCACGAGCAGTACTTC. Translation gives CASSYRGPHEQYF.

The chain carries TRBV7-9 and TRBJ1-4, with D tentatively TRBD1 (5 bases). The V end was cut by 2 bases, the J end by 7 bases, with 11 bases between. The V gene's germline CDR1 is SEHNR and CDR2 FQNEAQ (reference sequence). The CDR3 loop spans 14 amino acids. The CDR3 protein is CASSLQGASEKLFF. The CDR3 DNA reads TGTGCCAGCAGCTTACAAGGGGCGAGTGAAAAACTGTTTTTT.

Ten or more counts support this clonotype. The rearrangement joins TRBV14 to TRBJ1-1; D is possibly TRBD1 (6 bases). Looked up from germline, CDR1 is SGHDN and CDR2 is FVKESK. V lost 3 bases, J lost 2 bases, and 10 bases lay in between. There are 14 residues in the CDR3. The CDR3 loop is CASSHGGHNTEAFF. The CDR3 DNA sequence: TGTGCCAGCAGCCATGGGGGGCACAACACTGAAGCTTTCTTT.

Ten or more counts support this clonotype. The rearrangement links TRBV4-1 to TRBJ2-7; perhaps TRBD1 as D (5 bases). V lost 0 bases, J lost 0 bases, and 9 bases lay in between. This CDR3 is built from 15 residues. Germline assignment: CDR1 MGHRA and CDR2 YSYEKL. CDR3 region: CASSQDPGFSYEQYF. CDR3 nucleotide sequence: TGCGCCAGCAGCCAAGATCCAGGGTTCTCCTACGAGCAGTACTTC.

The rearrangement joins TRBV28 to TRBJ2-1; TRBD2 agrees at 7 bases. The J segment lost 2 bases and the V segment lost 7 bases, leaving 5 bases of the junction unmatched. The CDR3 is made up of 14 amino acids. CDR1 is MDHEN, CDR2 SYDVKM, per germline. This CDR3 reads CASTAGLTYNEQFF. The CDR3 bases are TGTGCCAGCACGGCGGGACTAACCTACAATGAGCAGTTCTTC.

In regard to this clonotype: The germline gene is not matched at one end of the junction; a read error may be the cause. The chain combines TRBV7-7 with TRBJ2-2, with TRBD2 identical over 12 bases. The CDR3 extends over 15 amino acids. Germline-derived CDR1 and CDR2 are SSHAT and FNYEAQ (reference sequence). The CDR3 sequence is CASSLLAGGVGELFF. For the CDR3, the DNA is TGTGCTAGCAGCTTACTAGCGGGAGGAGTCGGGGAGCTGTTTTTT.

This clonotype has only a few counts. The chain couples TRBV12-3 or TRBV12-4 to TRBJ2-5; possibly TRBD2 for D (6 bases). V was trimmed by 8 bases and J by 1 base, leaving 14 bases between them. This CDR3 spans 14 amino acids. CDR3 nucleotides: TGTGCCAGCTGCTTAGGGAGGTTCCAAGAGACCCAGTACTTC. Protein: CASCLGRFQETQYF.

This clonotype was seen only a few times. The chain uses TRBV12-3 or TRBV12-4 and TRBJ1-5; possible D gene TRBD1, 5 bases. V was pared by 3 bases and J by 2 bases, with 11 bases between. The CDR3 consists of 15 residues. The CDR3 here is CASSFWGTGNQPQHF. As DNA, the CDR3 is TGTGCCAGCAGTTTTTGGGGCACGGGCAATCAGCCCCAGCATTTT.

The gene calls are TRBV28 and TRBJ2-7; D is unresolved. V was trimmed by 8 bases and J by 2 bases, leaving 16 bases between them. The CDR3 covers 14 residues. The germline gives CDR1 MDHEN, CDR2 SYDVKM. The CDR3 DNA reads as TGTGCCAGCCGAGCGTTTACATCGGCCTACGAGCAGTACTTC. Its protein product is CASRAFTSAYEQYF.

This clonotype was picked up a small number of times. The J gene is TRBJ1-5, the V gene TRBV20-1; unclear D gene. The CDR3 extends over 13 amino acids. In germline, CDR1 is DFQATT, CDR2 SNEGSKA (reference sequence). Trimming took off 5 bases at V and 2 bases at J, with 10 bases between the two ends. CDR3 nucleotide sequence: TGCAGTGCTCGAACTGATGGCAATCAGCCCCAGCATTTT. It codes for CSARTDGNQPQHF.

The chain employs TRBV7-9 and TRBJ2-3; TRBD1 matches 7 bases. The CDR3 runs 15 residues. After removal of 3 bases from V and 1 base from J, the junction contained 4 bases not matched to a gene. Germline CDR1 is SEHNR and CDR2 is FQNEAQ (reference sequence). The CDR3 nucleotides are TGTGCCAGCAGCTTGGTTACAGGGGGCACAGATACGCAGTATTTT. Translating gives CASSLVTGGTDTQYF. Full variable domain (missing parts from reference TRBV7-9 and TRBJ2-3): DTGVSQNPRHKITKRGQNVTFRCDPISEHNRLYWYRQTLGQGPEFLTYFQNEAQLEKSRLLSDRFSAERPKGSFSTLEIQRTEQGDSAMYLCASSLVTGGTDTQYFGPGTRLTVL.

At least ten counts were recorded for this clonotype. The chain links TRBV20-1 to TRBJ1-6; TRBD1 agrees at 11 bases. The V and J ends lost 1 base and 3 bases, in that order; junction bases with no gene match: 5. Germline CDR1 DFQATT, CDR2 SNEGSKA (reference sequence). This CDR3 has 17 residues. The CDR3 loop is CSARARDRGIYNSPLHF. The DNA of the CDR3 is TGCAGTGCTAGAGCCCGGGACAGGGGGATCTATAATTCACCCCTCCACTTT.

This clonotype has more than one count but fewer than ten. This chain joins TRBV12-3 or TRBV12-4 and TRBJ1-3; D gene ambiguous. Trimming left V 6 bases short and J 4 bases short, with 13 bases between. The CDR3 covers 14 residues. The CDR3 here is CASRAGHPGNTIYF. Written as DNA, the CDR3 is TGTGCCAGCAGGGCCGGTCATCCCGGAAACACCATATATTTT.

This clonotype showed up just once. The chain employs TRBV19 and TRBJ2-7; D is possibly TRBD2 (6 bases). Between the trimmed V and J ends, which lost 5 bases and 3 bases, there was a span of 11 bases. Germline CDR1 LNHDA, CDR2 SQIVND (reference sequence). The CDR3 spans 13 residues. DNA of the CDR3: TGTGCCAGTAGTCGGGAGAGAGGCTACGAGCAGTACTTC. This codes for CASSRERGYEQYF. Filled out from reference TRBV19 and TRBJ2-7, the complete variable domain reads DGGITQSPKYLFRKEGQNVTLSCEQNLNHDAMYWYRQDPGQGLRLIYYSQIVNDFQKGDIAEGYSVSREKKESFPLTVTSAQKNPTAFYLCASSRERGYEQYFGPGTRLTVT.

The gene calls are TRBV7-2 and TRBJ1-2; D remains unclear. CDR1 and CDR2 from the germline V gene are SGHTA and FQGNSA. V was shortened by 0 bases and J by 4 bases, with 9 bases between the two germline ends. The CDR3 is 14 residues long. The CDR3 reads CASSLAPGSYGYTF. DNA for the CDR3: TGTGCCAGCAGCTTAGCGCCAGGAAGCTATGGCTACACCTTC. The whole variable domain, remainder taken from reference TRBV7-2 and TRBJ1-2, is GAGVSQSPSNKVTEKGKDVELRCDPISGHTALYWYRQSLGQGLEFLIYFQGNSAPDKSGLPSDRFSAERTGGSVSTLTIQRTQQEDSAVYLCASSLAPGSYGYTFGSGTRLTVV.

V gene TRBV5-4 combines with J gene TRBJ2-3, with D tentatively TRBD2 (7 bases). This CDR3 is 16 amino acids long. Germline V gene data show CDR1 as SGHNT and CDR2 as YYREEE (reference sequence). V lost 4 bases and J lost 6, with 21 bases in between. The CDR3 sequence: CASSPLGGALGDTQYF. The CDR3 coding sequence is TGTGCCAGCAGCCCGCTTGGGGGGGCGCTGGGGGATACGCAGTATTTT.

This clonotype was recorded at least ten times. The chain uses TRBV7-2 and TRBJ2-1; D is undetermined. Germline values: CDR1 SGHTA, CDR2 FQGNSA. Between the trimmed V and J ends, which lost 5 bases and 5 bases, there was a span of 10 bases. CDR3 length: 13 amino acids. This chain's CDR3 is CASSRALNNEQFF. The CDR3 nucleotides are TGTGCCAGCAGCCGGGCGCTCAACAATGAGCAGTTCTTC.

This clonotype was picked up many times. The chain has TRBV2 and TRBJ1-1, with D possibly TRBD1 on 5 matching bases. Trimming pared 8 bases from V and 7 bases from J, leaving 20 bases between. In germline, CDR1 is SNHLY, CDR2 FYNNEI. There are 14 residues in the CDR3. DNA for the CDR3: TGTGCCAGCGGGGGAGGGGCAGTAGCCTTTGAAGCTTTCTTT. It is translated as CASGGGAVAFEAFF. Together with reference TRBV2 and TRBJ1-1, the CDR3 gives the full variable domain: EPEVTQTPSHQVTQMGQEVILRCVPISNHLYFYWYRQILGQKVEFLVSFYNNEISEKSEIFDDQFSVERPDGSNFTLKIRSTKLEDSAMYFCASGGGAVAFEAFFGQGTRLTVV.

This clonotype was observed many times. The V gene is TRBV25-1, the J gene TRBJ1-2; D uncertain. Germline CDR1 reads MGHDK; CDR2 reads SYGVNS. The CDR3 is 13 residues long. The ends were cut back, 6 bases at V and 4 bases at J, with 12 bases in the middle. CDR3: CASRKSEVYGYTF. In DNA form, the CDR3 reads TGTGCCAGCAGAAAATCCGAAGTCTATGGCTACACCTTC.

This clonotype has just a few counts. The V call is TRBV28, the J call TRBJ1-1, with no clear D. The CDR3 is made up of 12 amino acids. CDR1 and CDR2 from the germline V gene are MDHEN and SYDVKM. V was clipped by 5 bases and J by 11 bases, with 15 bases between them. CDR3 DNA sequence: TGTGCCAGCAGTGCGCCCCAGTCTTTCGCTTTCTTT. Protein product: CASSAPQSFAFF.

In its sample, this clonotype was seen many times. The gene calls are TRBV25-1 and TRBJ1-1, with a weak D call TRBD1 (5 bases). Germline CDR1 is MGHDK and CDR2 is SYGVNS. The CDR3 is 12 residues long. Trimming left V 1 base short and J 9 bases short, with 9 bases between. CDR3 in DNA: TGTGCCAGCAGTGAATCGGCAGGGAAAGCTTTCTTT. This encodes CASSESAGKAFF.